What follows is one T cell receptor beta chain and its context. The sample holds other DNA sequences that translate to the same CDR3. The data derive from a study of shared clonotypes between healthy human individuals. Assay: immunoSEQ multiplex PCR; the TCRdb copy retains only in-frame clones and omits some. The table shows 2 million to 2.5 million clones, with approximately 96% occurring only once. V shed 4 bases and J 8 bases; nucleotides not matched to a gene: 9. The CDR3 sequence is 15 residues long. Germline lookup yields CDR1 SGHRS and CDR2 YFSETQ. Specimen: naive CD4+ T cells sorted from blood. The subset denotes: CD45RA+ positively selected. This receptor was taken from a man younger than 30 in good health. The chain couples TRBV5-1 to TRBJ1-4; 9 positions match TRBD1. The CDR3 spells CASSLAGQGREKLFF. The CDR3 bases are TGCGCCAGCAGCCTGGCGGGACAGGGTAGGGAAAAACTGTTTTTT. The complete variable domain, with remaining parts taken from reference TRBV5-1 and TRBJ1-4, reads KAGVTQTPRYLIKTRGQQVTLSCSPISGHRSVSWYQQTPGQGLQFLFEYFSETQRNKGNFPGRFSGRQFSNSRSEMNVSTLELGDSALYLCASSLAGQGREKLFFGSGTQLSVL.